This T cell receptor beta chain was recorded in a study of blood T cell repertoires in COVID-19. Turning to the study itself: There were acute and convalescent COVID-19 samples, and they came from the United States, Italy and Spain. The cDNA or gDNA used as material had been derived from T cells, B-cell-depleted T cells, or PBMCs.

Original processing notes: Nucleated cell counts were estimated from reference gene primer amplification. The method was immunoSEQ multiplex PCR; TCRdb's version includes in-frame clones alone and lacks a portion of them. The D gene and trimming were derived from the DNA, and the V and J assignments and clone size from that table. The sample lists 250,000 or so clones, more than 75% occurring once. This CDR3 spans 17 amino acids. This chain connects TRBV7-5 to TRBJ1-1. TRBV7-5 is classified as a pseudogene. The sequenced material came from peripheral blood. The receptor comes from a woman aged 70-85 years with active or convalescent COVID-19. CDR3 bases: TGTGCCAGAAGCTTAGCGGGAGGGGTTGGGGGTTTACGGTGGGCTTTCTTT. Protein: CARSLAGGVGGLRWAFF.